This note documents a single T cell receptor (beta chain) sequence. Its target is unknown. The sample originates from a study of T-cell memory formation after mild COVID-19. As for the study in general: TCR clusters mostly belonged to single donors.

V shed 4 bases and J 10 bases; nucleotides not matched to a gene: 7. Germline V gene sequence: CDR1 DFQATT, CDR2 SNEGSKA (reference sequence). This CDR3 is 14 amino acids long. Study results and limitations: Chiefly within CM and EM were the contracting CD4+ clones; CD8+ ones were within EMRA. Pre-infection memory harbored some responding clones, suggesting cross-reactive memory joined. Second-wave clones with a day 37 peak had unconfirmed SARS-CoV-2 specificity.

TCRdb redid the calling of the 5' RACE reads with MiXCR, one entry per CDR3 protein. This sample carries 350,000 to 550,000 distinct CDR3 sequences, roughly 18% of them seen once, and the ten largest clones take 20% to 25%. Sequenced: PBMCs or a T cell subset sorted from them (not recorded which). This chain connects TRBV20-1 to TRBJ2-3; TRBD2 matches 14 bases. The source of this sequence is a man aged 18 to 30 who had mild COVID-19 (a few samples of this study predate the infection). Cell type and time point are not known. CDR3 coding DNA: TGCAGTGCTAAGACTAGCGGGGGGGCCGGGGCGCAGTATTTT. Its translation is CSAKTSGGAGAQYF.